The 8 T cell receptor beta chains below come from one sample, sequenced in a study of radiation and T cells in renal cell carcinoma. Stated time point: blood 2 weeks post-SBRT. This sample's treatment: 15 Gy SBRT to primary tumor, nephrectomy 4 weeks later. TCRdb's copy holds only in-frame clones and misses some; the assay was immunoSEQ multiplex PCR. The sample has about 130,000 clones, 85% to 90% seen once; the top ten hold around 6%. The sample here was blood, taken from a patient whose treatment included radiotherapy and nephrectomy. The receptor source for this set is a woman aged 70-85 years with renal cell carcinoma.

The chain has TRBV4-1 and TRBJ1-3, with D maybe TRBD1 (6 bases). Trimming removed 1 base from V and 4 bases from J, with 11 bases in between. The CDR3 consists of 15 residues. Germline CDR1 and CDR2: MGHRA and YSYEKL. This CDR3 is CASSQGGAGGNTIYF. The DNA for the CDR3 is TGCGCCAGCAGCCAAGGGGGGGCGGGAGGAAACACCATATATTTT.

The chain joins TRBV7-2 to TRBJ2-1; D remains unclear. Trimming left V 2 bases short and J 4 bases short, with 9 bases between. The CDR3 runs to 14 residues. Germline lookup yields CDR1 SGHTA and CDR2 FQGNSA. The CDR3 region has the DNA TGTGCCAGCAGCTTACTGGCCCTTTACAATGAGCAGTTCTTC. Its translation is CASSLLALYNEQFF.

In its sample, this clone was seen a few times. This chain uses TRBV7-9 with TRBJ1-3, with D possibly TRBD1 on 6 matching bases. The germline V gene encodes CDR1 SEHNR and CDR2 FQNEAQ (reference sequence). CDR3 length: 11 residues. This chain's CDR3 is CVSGAGNTIYF. The CDR3, as DNA: TGTGTCTCAGGGGCTGGAAACACCATATATTTT.

This clone was seen only once. J is TRBJ2-4 and V is TRBV4-3, with 8 bases that match TRBD2. CDR1 and CDR2 (germline): LGHNA, YSLEER. Losses at the gene ends were 0 bases for V and 2 bases for J; bases not matched to a gene: 12. The CDR3 loop spans 19 amino acids. CDR3 in DNA: TGCGCCAGCAGCCAAGATCCGGGGGGGTCGGATAAGACCAAAAACATTCAGTACTTC. This gives the protein CASSQDPGGSDKTKNIQYF.

CDR3 in DNA: TGTGCCACCCGTGGGGTGGTAGCGGGGACCTACAATGAGCAGTTCTTC. This translates into CATRGVVAGTYNEQFF. V and J are TRBV19 and TRBJ2-1, with 8 nucleotides matching TRBD2. This CDR3 spans 16 amino acids. Looked up from germline, CDR1 is LNHDA and CDR2 is SQIVND (reference sequence). Unmatched junction bases numbered 13, after V lost 10 bases and J lost 2 bases. The full variable domain, with the rest looked up from reference TRBV19 and TRBJ2-1, is DGGITQSPKYLFRKEGQNVTLSCEQNLNHDAMYWYRQDPGQGLRLIYYSQIVNDFQKGDIAEGYSVSREKKESFPLTVTSAQKNPTAFYLCATRGVVAGTYNEQFFGPGTRLTVL.

CDR3 DNA: TGTGCCACCAGCAGACCCGGGGTGGGGGATGAGCAGTTCTTC. Protein: CATSRPGVGDEQFF. This chain uses TRBV15 with TRBJ2-1; D is perhaps TRBD1 or TRBD2 (5 bases each). V was clipped by 2 bases and J by 8 bases, with 13 bases between them. The CDR3 extends over 14 amino acids. Germline V gene lookup returns CDR1 LNHNV and CDR2 YYDKDF (reference sequence).

The chain is built from TRBV6-6 and TRBJ1-5; D not certain. Germline-derived CDR1 and CDR2 are MNHNY and SVGAGI (reference sequence). The CDR3 covers 16 residues. V lost 5 bases and J lost 0, with 14 bases in between. CDR3 sequence reads: CASSAQATISNQPQHF. The CDR3 DNA reads as TGTGCCAGCAGTGCGCAGGCCACAATTAGCAATCAGCCCCAGCATTTT.

The V gene is TRBV7-6, the J gene TRBJ1-1; no firm D call. The V end lost 5 bases, the J end lost 5 bases, and 12 bases lay between the germline ends. Germline-derived CDR1 and CDR2 are SGHVS and FNYEAQ. The CDR3 is made up of 13 amino acids. The CDR3 nucleotides are TGTGCCAGCAGCGGTCGGATAGATACTGAAGCTTTCTTT. Protein: CASSGRIDTEAFF. The whole variable domain, filled in from reference TRBV7-6 and TRBJ1-1, reads GAGVSQSPRYKVTKRGQDVALRCDPISGHVSLYWYRQALGQGPEFLTYFNYEAQQDKSGLPNDRFSAERPEGSISTLTIQRTEQRDSAMYRCASSGRIDTEAFFGQGTRLTVV.